The 15 T cell receptor beta chains in this list originate from one sample, sequenced in a study of cytomegalovirus exposure and HLA in healthy donors. PCR amplification relied on 60 Vbeta primers (plus 13 Jbeta primers). TCRdb's table, derived via immunoSEQ multiplex PCR, lists solely in-frame clones and lacks some. The sample contains 100,000 or so clones, 76% of which appear only once. Sample: PBMCs. The receptors originated from a man aged 40-49 years in good health and CMV-seropositive.

V usage is TRBV6-4 and J usage is TRBJ2-2; 9 bases are shared with TRBD2. The V segment lost 7 bases and the J segment 10 bases; nucleotides outside the gene matches: 13. The CDR3 covers 15 residues. Germline lookup yields CDR1 MRHNA and CDR2 SNTAGT. CDR3 amino acids: CASKNRGVAGEELFF. The CDR3 DNA reads as TGTGCCAGCAAGAACAGGGGCGTAGCGGGGGAGGAGCTGTTTTTT.

V usage is TRBV5-1 and J usage is TRBJ2-1; weak D call: TRBD2 (6 bases). V shed 0 bases and J shed 3 bases, with 10 bases lying between them. The CDR3 is 15 residues long. Germline assignment: CDR1 SGHRS and CDR2 YFSETQ. DNA of the CDR3: TGCGCCAGCAGCTTGGTGCCGGGAGTCTACAATGAGCAGTTCTTC. Translating gives CASSLVPGVYNEQFF.

The chain carries TRBV5-6 and TRBJ1-5, with 11 bases identical to TRBD1. The germline V gene encodes CDR1 SGHDT and CDR2 YYEEEE. The CDR3 length is 16 residues. Trimming at V came to 4 bases and at J to 1 base, leaving 4 bases not matched to a gene. For the CDR3, the DNA is TGTGCCAGCAGCAAGGACAGGGGGCAAAGCAATCAGCCCCAGCATTTT. It translates to CASSKDRGQSNQPQHF.

This clone appeared a few times. The CDR3 sequence: CASSWGLAGGADTQYF. CDR3 DNA: TGTGCCAGCAGCTGGGGGCTAGCGGGAGGGGCAGATACGCAGTATTTT. V is TRBV5-6 and J is TRBJ2-3, with TRBD2 identical over 12 bases. Germline V gives CDR1 SGHDT, CDR2 YYEEEE. V lost 3 bases and J lost 4; bases outside the gene matches: 6. The length of the CDR3 is 16 residues.

This clone has more than one count but fewer than ten. J is TRBJ2-7 and V is TRBV29-1, with a tentative D call TRBD2 (6 bases). The V end lost 4 bases, the J end lost 1 base, and 14 bases lay between the germline ends. CDR1 is SQVTM and CDR2 is ANQGSEA in the germline V gene. The CDR3 is made up of 14 amino acids. The CDR3, as DNA: TGCAGCGTTGCACTAGCAAAACGTTCCTACGAGCAGTACTTC. It translates to CSVALAKRSYEQYF.

The gene calls are TRBV7-6 and TRBJ2-1; D possibly corresponds to TRBD2 (7 bases). This CDR3 region has 14 residues. Trimming removed 5 bases from V and 9 bases from J, with 17 bases in between. CDR1 SGHVS and CDR2 FNYEAQ come from the germline V gene. CDR3 region: CASSRGEGGGEQFF. CDR3 in DNA: TGTGCCAGCAGCCGAGGGGAGGGGGGAGGTGAGCAGTTCTTC.

The chain has TRBV6-1 and TRBJ1-2, with TRBD1 as a possible D gene (5 bases). V gave up 0 bases and J gave up 8 bases, with 19 bases separating them. The CDR3 has 16 residues. Germline CDR1 MNHNS, CDR2 SASEGT. CDR3: CASSEARGGTFKGYTF. CDR3 bases: TGTGCCAGCAGTGAAGCGCGCGGGGGAACTTTTAAAGGCTACACCTTC.

The chain recombines TRBV19 with TRBJ1-1; 7 bases line up with TRBD1. V dropped 6 bases and J dropped 0; count of bases not matched to a gene: 10. The germline CDR1 and CDR2 sequences are LNHDA and SQIVND (reference sequence). The CDR3 totals 16 residues. The CDR3 spells CASSRQGSLMNTEAFF. CDR3 sequence (DNA): TGTGCCAGTAGCCGACAGGGCTCCCTAATGAACACTGAAGCTTTCTTT.

The V and J genes are TRBV9 and TRBJ1-3; 7 nucleotides align to TRBD1. Germline lookup yields CDR1 SGDLS and CDR2 YYNGEE. The ends lost 0 bases at V and 0 bases at J; junction bases unmatched: 6. This CDR3 has 17 residues. As DNA, the CDR3 is TGTGCCAGCAGCGTAGCGGATGGGACAGACTCTGGAAACACCATATATTTT. Its translation is CASSVADGTDSGNTIYF.

The chain is built from TRBV9 and TRBJ2-1; 10 nucleotides agree with TRBD2. The ends lost 4 bases at V and 8 bases at J; junction bases unmatched: 9. Germline values: CDR1 SGDLS, CDR2 YYNGEE. The CDR3 contains 15 residues. CDR3 protein: CASSSKREGRDEQFF. In DNA, the CDR3 is TGTGCCAGCAGCTCTAAGCGGGAGGGCCGGGATGAGCAGTTCTTC.

This clone has only one observation. The chain links TRBV6-5 to TRBJ1-2, with D possibly TRBD1 on 5 matching bases. The germline CDR1 and CDR2 sequences are MNHEY and SVGAGI. Trimming pared 2 bases from V and 1 base from J, leaving 11 bases between. This CDR3 contains 15 residues. The CDR3, as DNA: TGTGCCAGCAGTTACGGGGTAGGGGTTAACTATGGCTACACCTTC. It specifies CASSYGVGVNYGYTF.

The chain carries TRBV4-3 and TRBJ2-2; D gene unclear. V lost 5 bases to trimming and J lost 0 bases, with 10 bases between them. The CDR3 loop spans 15 amino acids. CDR1 LGHNA and CDR2 YSLEER come from the germline V gene. This CDR3 reads CASSTSGSNTGELFF. In DNA, the CDR3 is TGCGCCAGCAGCACCTCCGGGTCGAACACCGGGGAGCTGTTTTTT.

This clone turned up a few times. V usage is TRBV7-9 and J usage is TRBJ1-2; D is perhaps TRBD1 (5 bases). CDR1 and CDR2 (germline): SEHNR, FQNEAQ (reference sequence). The CDR3 has 12 amino acids. The V and J ends lost 3 bases and 4 bases respectively, with 6 bases between them. This chain's CDR3 is CASSFQGYGYTF. CDR3 nucleotide sequence: TGTGCCAGCAGCTTCCAGGGCTATGGCTACACCTTC.

Here the CDR3 reads CASSDSPASWANYGYTF. Here the CDR3 DNA reads TGTGCCAGCAGCGACAGTCCGGCATCTTGGGCTAACTATGGCTACACCTTC. This chain connects TRBV14 to TRBJ1-2; perhaps TRBD1 as D (5 bases). Per the germline V gene, CDR1 is SGHDN and CDR2 is FVKESK. The V and J ends lost 5 bases and 0 bases respectively, with 19 bases between them. The CDR3 runs 17 residues.

The chain employs TRBV2 and TRBJ2-1; 9 nucleotides align to TRBD2. Trimming cost V 6 bases and J 11 bases; bases outside gene matches: 11. Germline V lookup: CDR1 SNHLY, CDR2 FYNNEI. This CDR3 has 14 amino acids. DNA of the CDR3: TGTGCCAGCAGATTGGCGGGAGGGGAAATCCAGCAGTTCTTC. Amino acids: CASRLAGGEIQQFF.